A single sample is the source of the 21 T cell receptor beta chains below, sequenced in a study of shared clonotypes between healthy human individuals (dated by TCRdb to about 2020). The library was made by the immunoSEQ multiplex PCR assay. Held by TCRdb, this immuneACCESS table contains in-frame sequences only and omits some clones. Under half of the omission traces to an unresolved V gene where checked; the cause of the rest is unknown. For this sample the table gives hundreds of thousands of clones, of which approximately 73% were detected only once. The top ten clones comprise 1.5% to 2% of the sample. Input material: memory CD4+ T cells sorted from blood. What the cell subset or site label conveys for this sample: CD45RA-negative fraction. The receptors here all came from a woman younger than 45 in good health.

The chain joins TRBV7-2 to TRBJ2-1; 10 bases are shared with TRBD2. V shed 5 bases and J 5 bases; nucleotides not matched to a gene: 6. The CDR3 is 15 amino acids. Germline lookup yields CDR1 SGHTA and CDR2 FQGNSA. The CDR3 DNA is TGTGCCAGCAGCGCGAGCGGGGGGGGGCACAATGAGCAGTTCTTC. Translation: CASSASGGGHNEQFF.

This CDR3 is CASSQTGSTDTQYF. CDR3 DNA sequence: TGCGCCAGCAGTCAAACTGGGAGCACAGATACGCAGTATTTT. The rearrangement joins TRBV5-1 to TRBJ2-3; D remains unclear. Per the germline V gene, CDR1 is SGHRS and CDR2 is YFSETQ. The CDR3 runs 14 residues. Trimming pared 5 bases from V and 0 bases from J, leaving 10 bases between.

The rearrangement links TRBV10-2 to TRBJ2-5, with 13 bases that match TRBD2. This CDR3 is built from 17 residues. Germline V gene sequence: CDR1 WSHSY, CDR2 SAAADI. Trimming at V came to 6 bases and at J to 2 bases, leaving 9 bases not matched to a gene. The CDR3 sequence: CASRSQGTSGKQETQYF. In nucleotides, the CDR3 is TGCGCCAGCAGGTCGCAGGGGACTAGCGGGAAGCAAGAGACCCAGTACTTC.

This clone was counted once. A far larger clone lies a single base away; this is likely a read error. The rearrangement links TRBV5-5 to TRBJ1-1; 8 positions agree with TRBD1. Germline trimming cut 4 bases from V and 3 bases from J; bases unmatched to any gene: 2. The germline CDR1 and CDR2 sequences are SGHKS and YYEKEE (reference sequence). The CDR3 loop spans 13 amino acids. CDR3 sequence reads: CASSLQGDTEAFF. Here the CDR3 DNA reads TGTGCCAGCAGCCTACAGGGGGACACTGAAGCTTTCTTT.

The chain is built from TRBV2 and TRBJ2-2; no firm D call. The CDR3 runs 14 residues. Germline CDR1 and CDR2: SNHLY and FYNNEI. Trimming removed 1 base from V and 3 bases from J, with 6 bases in between. Here the CDR3 DNA reads TGTGCCAGCAGTGAAGGTGCCGACACCGGGGAGCTGTTTTTT. Protein: CASSEGADTGELFF.

This chain links TRBV7-8 with TRBJ2-4; 9 bases line up with TRBD1. Per germline, CDR1 SGHVS and CDR2 FQNEAQ. This CDR3 has 13 residues. The trim removed 7 bases at V and 7 bases at J, leaving 5 bases unmatched. The CDR3 region is CASKTGGTNIQYF. DNA for the CDR3: TGTGCCAGCAAAACAGGGGGCACGAACATTCAGTACTTC.

This clone has only a few counts. This chain uses TRBV7-2 with TRBJ2-2; a weak D match, TRBD2 (6 bases). Germline CDR1 reads SGHTA; CDR2 reads FQGNSA. Trimming stripped 0 bases from V and 0 bases from J, with 8 bases between. The CDR3 is 16 residues long. The CDR3 loop is CASSLAGGANTGELFF. The CDR3, as DNA: TGTGCCAGCAGCTTAGCGGGAGGCGCGAACACCGGGGAGCTGTTTTTT.

The CDR3, as DNA: TGTGCCAGCAGTTCGCACAGGGGTCCGTTTGAACCCAACTCCTACGAGCAGTACTTC. Protein product: CASSSHRGPFEPNSYEQYF. The chain joins TRBV28 to TRBJ2-7; TRBD1 agrees at 7 bases. J was trimmed by 0 bases and V by 4 bases; bases with no gene match: 18. Germline V gene data show CDR1 as MDHEN and CDR2 as SYDVKM. This CDR3 spans 19 amino acids. Based on the CDR3 plus reference TRBV28 and TRBJ2-7, the full variable domain is DVKVTQSSRYLVKRTGEKVFLECVQDMDHENMFWYRQDPGLGLRLIYFSYDVKMKEKGDIPEGYSVSREKKERFSLILESASTNQTSMYLCASSSHRGPFEPNSYEQYFGPGTRLTVT.

The CDR3 protein is CASSQESIAGGSGNTIYF. CDR3 DNA sequence: TGTGCCAGCAGCCAAGAGTCAATAGCAGGGGGCTCTGGAAACACCATATATTTT. The chain combines TRBV4-2 with TRBJ1-3; TRBD1 matches at 7 bases. This CDR3 region has 18 residues. Germline V gene data show CDR1 as LGHNA and CDR2 as YNFKEQ. V lost 0 bases, J lost 0 bases, and 8 bases stayed unmatched.

This sequence joins TRBV27 and TRBJ2-5; 7 bases fit TRBD2. Looked up from germline, CDR1 is MNHEY and CDR2 is SMNVEV (reference sequence). V lost 8 bases to trimming and J lost 4 bases; unmatched junction nucleotides: 13. This CDR3 comprises 15 residues. The CDR3 loop is CASRKNLGGGETQYF. The CDR3 nucleotides are TGTGCCAGCCGAAAAAACTTGGGGGGGGGAGAGACCCAGTACTTC.

A few counts support this clone. This sequence joins TRBV5-5 and TRBJ2-4; D possibly uses TRBD1 or TRBD2 (6 bases each). V was trimmed by 6 bases and J by 8 bases, leaving 9 bases between them. Germline CDR1 reads SGHKS; CDR2 reads YYEKEE (reference sequence). The CDR3 contains 11 residues. The CDR3 loop reads CASMEGDIQYF. CDR3 bases: TGTGCCAGCATGGAGGGGGACATTCAGTACTTC.

The chain has TRBV30 and TRBJ1-1; no clear D gene. The CDR3 is made up of 14 amino acids. V was cut by 2 bases and J by 3 bases, with 13 bases left in between. Per the germline V gene, CDR1 is GTSNPN and CDR2 is SVGIG (reference sequence). The CDR3 bases are TGTGCCTGGAGTTATAAGATCGTATACACTGAAGCTTTCTTT. Its translation: CAWSYKIVYTEAFF.

The chain uses TRBV29-1 and TRBJ2-7; the D is unclear. V lost 4 bases, J lost 6 bases, and 7 bases lay in between. The CDR3 totals 10 residues. Per germline, CDR1 SQVTM and CDR2 ANQGSEA. CDR3 residues: CSVADAEQYF. DNA for the CDR3: TGCAGCGTTGCGGACGCCGAGCAGTACTTC.

The chain uses TRBV5-6 and TRBJ1-3; D gene unclear. V lost 0 bases, J lost 5 bases, and 12 bases lay in between. The germline CDR1 and CDR2 sequences are SGHDT and YYEEEE. The CDR3 is 15 residues long. CDR3 sequence reads: CASSLGWDMRNTIYF. In DNA form, the CDR3 reads TGTGCCAGCAGCTTGGGTTGGGATATGAGAAACACCATATATTTT.

This chain links TRBV29-1 with TRBJ2-3, with TRBD2 matching 11 bases. Germline V gene data show CDR1 as SQVTM and CDR2 as ANQGSEA. V shed 6 bases, J shed 1 base, and the junction held 0 bases outside the gene matches. The CDR3 contains 13 residues. The CDR3 sequence: CSVTSGGTDTQYF. The CDR3 DNA sequence: TGCAGCGTGACTAGCGGGGGCACAGATACGCAGTATTTT.

The chain joins TRBV6-5 to TRBJ1-1; maybe TRBD1 (5 bases). CDR1 and CDR2 (germline): MNHEY, SVGAGI. V gave up 2 bases and J gave up 5 bases, with 9 bases separating them. CDR3 length equals 13 residues. Here the CDR3 reads CASSYPGTTEAFF. In DNA form, the CDR3 reads TGTGCCAGCAGTTACCCAGGGACTACTGAAGCTTTCTTT.

This clone was seen once. The V gene is TRBV5-4, the J gene TRBJ1-1; 7 bases align to TRBD1. CDR1 SGHNT and CDR2 YYREEE come from the germline V gene (reference sequence). Trimming took 1 base from V and 10 from J; bases not matched to a gene: 4. This CDR3 is built from 12 residues. CDR3 in amino acids: CASSLNQGGAFF. The DNA of the CDR3 is TGTGCCAGCAGCTTGAACCAGGGGGGAGCTTTCTTT.

Ten or more counts support this clone. The rearrangement joins TRBV11-1 to TRBJ2-3; TRBD2 agrees at 8 bases. CDR1 SGHAT and CDR2 FQDESV come from the germline V gene (reference sequence). The CDR3 runs to 16 residues. The V gene end was trimmed by 4 bases and the J gene end by 4 bases; junction bases not matched to a gene: 10. CDR3 DNA: TGTGCCAGCAGCTACTACTCCGGGAGGGAGGCAGATACGCAGTATTTT. Translation gives CASSYYSGREADTQYF.

Comments on this clone: Distinct nucleotide sequences in the sample also encode this CDR3. The CDR3 reads CASSEQGDYGYTF. For the CDR3, the DNA is TGTGCCAGCAGCGAACAGGGCGACTATGGCTACACCTTC. V gene TRBV9 combines with J gene TRBJ1-2; D may be TRBD1 (6 bases). The CDR3 is 13 residues long. The V gene lost 3 bases and the J gene lost 3 bases, with 9 bases spanning the gap. Germline-derived CDR1 and CDR2 are SGDLS and YYNGEE. Using reference TRBV9 and TRBJ1-2 for the parts outside the CDR3, the full variable domain is DSGVTQTPKHLITATGQRVTLRCSPRSGDLSVYWYQQSLDQGLQFLIQYYNGEERAKGNILERFSAQQFPDLHSELNLSSLELGDSALYFCASSEQGDYGYTFGSGTRLTVV.

Concerning this clone: This likely traces to a read error, being one base from a far larger clone. The same CDR3 can be traced to other DNA sequences in this sample. The rearrangement joins TRBV9 to TRBJ2-3, with D unresolved. Trimming removed 2 bases at V and 0 bases at J, with 4 bases between. This CDR3 comprises 13 residues. Per the germline V gene, CDR1 is SGDLS and CDR2 is YYNGEE. CDR3 in amino acids: CASSVASTDTQYF. The CDR3 region has the DNA TGTGCCAGCAGCGTGGCTAGCACAGATACGCAGTATTTT.

The chain is built from TRBV11-2 and TRBJ1-3; D is perhaps TRBD1 (6 bases). Germline lookup yields CDR1 SGHAT and CDR2 FQNNGV. The CDR3 extends over 15 amino acids. Trimming took off 5 bases at V and 2 bases at J, with 13 bases between the two ends. CDR3 region: CASSKTGITGNTIYF. CDR3 nucleotide sequence: TGTGCCAGCAGCAAGACAGGAATCACTGGAAACACCATATATTTT.